The clone carrying this TCR beta chain was counted ten times or more. This sample stems from a study of early T cells in non-severe SARS-CoV-2 infection. Individual cDNA molecules received unique molecular identifiers. TCRdb fed the 5' RACE reads into MiXCR, producing one record per CDR3 protein. This table has tens of thousands of distinct CDR3 sequences, approximately 6% appearing once. The CDR3 has 14 residues. Germline loops: CDR1 MNHNS, CDR2 SASEGT. Trimming cost V 7 bases and J 3 bases; bases outside gene matches: 6. This clonotype was sampled from an adult who was a healthcare worker with PCR-confirmed SARS-CoV-2 infection or an uninfected control (not recorded which). Sequenced input: whole blood. This chain joins TRBV6-1 and TRBJ2-7; TRBD1 agrees at 10 bases. The CDR3 DNA reads as TGTGCCAGCAACCGGGACAGGGGTTTCTACGAGCAGTACTTC. Translating gives CASNRDRGFYEQYF.